The 28 T cell receptor beta chains reported below all come from one sample, sequenced in a study of cytomegalovirus exposure and HLA in healthy donors. The PCR employed 60 Vbeta primers together with 13 Jbeta primers. Sequencing was performed with immunoSEQ multiplex PCR; in TCRdb, only in-frame clones are kept and a portion is missing. In the table there are fewer than 150,000 clones, 82% of which are singletons. Source material: PBMCs. These receptors all come from a male donor in good health and CMV-seronegative.

This clone was recorded a few times. This chain links TRBV4-1 with TRBJ2-2; TRBD1 agrees at 7 bases. The germline gives CDR1 MGHRA, CDR2 YSYEKL. The CDR3 extends over 15 amino acids. The V and J ends lost 5 bases and 6 bases, in that order; junction bases with no gene match: 9. CDR3 sequence reads: CASSTRDRGAGELFF. CDR3 DNA sequence: TGCGCCAGCAGCACCCGGGACAGAGGTGCCGGGGAGCTGTTTTTT.

This sequence joins TRBV25-1 and TRBJ2-1, with D possibly matching TRBD2 (6 bases). V was shortened by 4 bases and J by 5 bases, with 18 bases between the two germline ends. CDR3 length: 16 residues. The germline CDR1 and CDR2 sequences are MGHDK and SYGVNS. The CDR3, as DNA: TGTGCCAGCAGTGCCTATCACGGGACTTCTAACAATGAGCAGTTCTTC. Translated, it gives CASSAYHGTSNNEQFF. Full variable domain (missing parts from reference TRBV25-1 and TRBJ2-1): EADIYQTPRYLVIGTGKKITLECSQTMGHDKMYWYQQDPGMELHLIHYSYGVNSTEKGDLSSESTVSRIRTEHFPLTLESARPSHTSQYLCASSAYHGTSNNEQFFGPGTRLTVL.

The chain has TRBV4-3 and TRBJ2-2; no clear D. V shed 1 base and J shed 7 bases, with 10 bases lying between them. Germline V CDR1 and CDR2: LGHNA, YSLEER. The CDR3 extends over 14 amino acids. The CDR3 is CASSQGSVGGELFF. The CDR3 region has the DNA TGCGCCAGCAGCCAAGGGAGTGTGGGCGGGGAGCTGTTTTTT.

A remark on this clone: At one boundary the junction diverges from the germline segment, which might be a read error. V gene TRBV6-1 combines with J gene TRBJ1-2, with a tentative D call TRBD1 (6 bases). Germline CDR1 and CDR2: MNHNS and SASEGT. This CDR3 has 13 amino acids. The CDR3 is CASSANRDNGYPF. The CDR3 bases are TGTGCCAGCAGTGCGAACAGGGACAATGGCTACCCCTTC.

As concerns this clone: At the DNA level, this CDR3 is encoded by other sequences in the same sample as well. The chain is built from TRBV19 and TRBJ1-3; D gene ambiguous. The CDR3 sequence is 14 residues long. Germline CDR1 reads LNHDA; CDR2 reads SQIVND (reference sequence). Trimming shortened V by 3 bases and J by 0 bases, and 6 bases separated the two germline ends. For the CDR3, the DNA is TGTGCCAGTAGTATCCTATCCTCTGGAAACACCATATATTTT. Its translation is CASSILSSGNTIYF.

This chain connects TRBV7-9 to TRBJ2-3, with 9 bases lining up with TRBD2. V dropped 0 bases and J dropped 6; count of bases not matched to a gene: 4. The CDR3 loop spans 15 amino acids. Germline V gives CDR1 SEHNR, CDR2 FQNEAQ (reference sequence). The CDR3 DNA follows: TGTGCCAGCAGCTTAGCTAGCGGGAGCTCGGATACGCAGTATTTT. Amino acids: CASSLASGSSDTQYF.

The chain couples TRBV5-1 to TRBJ2-3, with D uncertain. Germline values: CDR1 SGHRS, CDR2 YFSETQ. This CDR3 is 12 amino acids long. V lost 0 bases and J 4 bases, leaving 3 bases between the germline ends. For the CDR3, the DNA is TGCGCCAGCAGCTTGGCAGCAGATACGCAGTATTTT. Its protein product is CASSLAADTQYF.

This clone came up once. The V and J genes are TRBV28 and TRBJ1-2; D uncertain. Germline V gene sequence: CDR1 MDHEN, CDR2 SYDVKM. CDR3 length equals 11 residues. V was cut by 6 bases and J by 8 bases, with 10 bases left in between. CDR3: CASRLQSGYTF. CDR3 nucleotides: TGTGCCAGCAGATTACAGTCGGGCTACACCTTC.

V gene TRBV27 combines with J gene TRBJ1-1, with a tentative D call TRBD1 (6 bases). The CDR3 runs to 13 residues. CDR1 is MNHEY and CDR2 is SMNVEV in the germline V gene (reference sequence). V lost 7 bases to trimming and J lost 6 bases, with 15 bases between them. CDR3 DNA: TGTGCCAGCACCCCTTCTGGGGGCGCTGAAGCTTTCTTT. It translates to CASTPSGGAEAFF.

This clone was picked up one time. The chain uses TRBV7-2 and TRBJ2-7; possible D gene TRBD1, 6 bases. CDR3 size: 14 residues. Germline loops: CDR1 SGHTA, CDR2 FQGNSA. V was pared by 0 bases and J by 2 bases, with 8 bases between. The CDR3 loop is CASSLAGQTYEQYF. CDR3 nucleotides: TGTGCCAGCAGCTTAGCAGGACAGACCTACGAGCAGTACTTC.

The chain recombines TRBV27 with TRBJ1-1; no definite D call. Trimming took off 6 bases at V and 1 base at J, with 18 bases between the two ends. The CDR3 has 16 residues. CDR1 is MNHEY and CDR2 is SMNVEV in the germline V gene (reference sequence). In DNA, the CDR3 is TGTGCCAGCAGCGCCCGGGTGCTTTCAGAGAACACTGAAGCTTTCTTT. It is translated as CASSARVLSENTEAFF.

The chain joins TRBV30 to TRBJ1-2, with a weak D call TRBD1 (5 bases). Germline CDR1 is GTSNPN and CDR2 is SVGIG (reference sequence). CDR3 length: 14 amino acids. Trimming removed 4 bases from V and 4 bases from J, with 16 bases in between. CDR3 amino acids: CAWTGTGEGYGYTF. The CDR3 nucleotides read TGTGCCTGGACCGGGACTGGGGAGGGCTATGGCTACACCTTC.

V and J are TRBV9 and TRBJ2-3; D possibly corresponds to TRBD2 (6 bases). CDR1 SGDLS and CDR2 YYNGEE come from the germline V gene. With 2 bases removed from V and 1 base from J, the gap between germline ends came to 17 bases. The CDR3 runs 17 residues. The CDR3 DNA follows: TGTGCCAGCAGCGTTTCCCCCTTGGGGGGTGGCACAGATACGCAGTATTTT. It is translated as CASSVSPLGGGTDTQYF.

This clone was counted once. V and J are TRBV5-6 and TRBJ1-4; weak D call: TRBD1 (6 bases). CDR1 and CDR2 (germline): SGHDT, YYEEEE. V was clipped by 0 bases and J by 16 bases, with 19 bases between them. The CDR3 has 14 residues. CDR3 nucleotide sequence: TGTGCCAGCAGCTTGGGGACTCTCCTTACAGGGCCGTTTTTT. Translating gives CASSLGTLLTGPFF.

J is TRBJ2-3 and V is TRBV4-1; 8 bases align to TRBD1. With V trimmed by 8 bases and J by 3 bases, 4 bases remained unmatched. Germline values: CDR1 MGHRA, CDR2 YSYEKL. The CDR3 runs 13 residues. The CDR3 is CASGTGGTDTQYF. Written as DNA, the CDR3 is TGCGCCAGCGGGACAGGCGGGACAGATACGCAGTATTTT.

The V call is TRBV28, the J call TRBJ2-1; TRBD2 aligns across 7 bases. V was pared by 1 base and J by 1 base, with 4 bases of the junction left unmatched. Germline V gene sequence: CDR1 MDHEN, CDR2 SYDVKM. CDR3 size: 16 residues. Here the CDR3 reads CASSLSLATSYNEQFF. The DNA for the CDR3 is TGTGCCAGCAGTTTATCACTAGCGACATCCTACAATGAGCAGTTCTTC.

The V gene is TRBV6-1, the J gene TRBJ1-1, with unresolved D. V dropped 6 bases and J dropped 0 bases, with 11 bases sitting between them. The CDR3 length is 14 residues. Germline CDR1 is MNHNS and CDR2 is SASEGT. For the CDR3, the DNA is TGTGCCAGCAGCCTTGCGTCGGTGAACACTGAAGCTTTCTTT. Translation: CASSLASVNTEAFF.

The chain is built from TRBV6-5 and TRBJ1-4, with D unresolved. The CDR3 sequence is 14 residues long. V lost 6 bases, J lost 8 bases, and 16 bases lay in between. The germline V gene has CDR1 MNHEY and CDR2 SVGAGI. CDR3 sequence reads: CASSEGGEGEKLFF. CDR3 DNA sequence: TGTGCCAGCAGCGAGGGCGGGGAAGGGGAAAAACTGTTTTTT.

The chain links TRBV28 to TRBJ2-1; D gene uncertain. The germline gives CDR1 MDHEN, CDR2 SYDVKM. This CDR3 is built from 16 residues. The germline V and J ends were trimmed by 5 bases and 0 bases, with 14 bases remaining between them. The CDR3 bases are TGTGCCAGCAGTCCCATGTCCCTTAGCTCCTACAATGAGCAGTTCTTC. This codes for CASSPMSLSSYNEQFF.

This rearrangement joins TRBV28 to TRBJ2-7; perhaps TRBD2 as D (5 bases). Germline lookup yields CDR1 MDHEN and CDR2 SYDVKM. The CDR3 spans 13 residues. Trimming pared 6 bases from V and 7 bases from J, leaving 16 bases between. CDR3 sequence reads: CASSSGATNEQYF. The CDR3 nucleotides read TGTGCCAGCAGCAGCGGCGCTACCAATGAGCAGTACTTC.

The chain is built from TRBV5-6 and TRBJ1-4, with unresolved D. Germline V gene lookup returns CDR1 SGHDT and CDR2 YYEEEE. This CDR3 has 14 residues. With 0 bases removed from V and 7 bases from J, the gap between germline ends came to 10 bases. Here the CDR3 reads CASSLGQTGEKLFF. The CDR3 region has the DNA TGTGCCAGCAGCTTGGGGCAGACTGGTGAAAAACTGTTTTTT.

The chain employs TRBV29-1 and TRBJ2-5; TRBD2 matches 7 bases. Per germline, CDR1 SQVTM and CDR2 ANQGSEA. V trimming: 7 bases; J trimming: 5 bases; junction bases outside the gene matches: 7. The CDR3 spans 12 residues. Here the CDR3 DNA reads TGCAGCGCCCAAGCGGGGCCTGAGACCCAGTACTTC. Translating gives CSAQAGPETQYF.

The rearrangement joins TRBV5-4 to TRBJ2-3; 8 nucleotides line up with TRBD2. The V gene end was trimmed by 4 bases and the J gene end by 2 bases; junction bases not matched to a gene: 9. Germline-derived CDR1 and CDR2 are SGHNT and YYREEE (reference sequence). This CDR3 has 16 amino acids. CDR3 sequence reads: CASSQASSGHTDTQYF. DNA of the CDR3: TGTGCCAGCAGCCAAGCATCTAGCGGGCACACAGATACGCAGTATTTT.

This clone was observed a few times. V and J are TRBV5-4 and TRBJ2-1; the match to TRBD1 covers 12 bases. J was trimmed by 9 bases and V by 4 bases; bases with no gene match: 8. Germline-derived CDR1 and CDR2 are SGHNT and YYREEE (reference sequence). The CDR3 consists of 15 residues. In DNA, the CDR3 is TGTGCCAGCAGCGCGCCGGGACAGGGGGCCGGTGAGCAGTTCTTC. Its translation is CASSAPGQGAGEQFF.

This chain joins TRBV27 and TRBJ2-3; TRBD1 matches 9 bases. The CDR3 has 17 residues. The J segment lost 5 bases and the V segment lost 4 bases, leaving 13 bases of the junction unmatched. Looked up from germline, CDR1 is MNHEY and CDR2 is SMNVEV (reference sequence). CDR3 DNA: TGTGCCAGCAGTTCCCCGAGTAACAGGGGGCTTAAAGATACGCAGTATTTT. This gives the protein CASSSPSNRGLKDTQYF.

The rearrangement links TRBV7-2 to TRBJ2-5, with 11 positions matching TRBD2. The V segment lost 5 bases and the J segment 4 bases; nucleotides outside the gene matches: 6. CDR1 is SGHTA and CDR2 is FQGNSA in the germline V gene. The CDR3 is made up of 15 amino acids. CDR3 sequence (DNA): TGTGCCAGCAGCAATGGACTAGCGGGCGGAGAGACCCAGTACTTC. This sequence encodes CASSNGLAGGETQYF.

The chain uses TRBV7-2 and TRBJ2-7; D gene unclear. Trimming left V 2 bases short and J 2 bases short, with 10 bases between. Germline values: CDR1 SGHTA, CDR2 FQGNSA. The CDR3 runs to 14 residues. CDR3 protein: CASSLRPTPYEQYF. As DNA, the CDR3 is TGTGCCAGCAGCTTACGTCCAACACCCTACGAGCAGTACTTC.

Only a few counts were recorded for this clone. V usage is TRBV11-2 and J usage is TRBJ1-1, with D possibly being TRBD1 (5 bases). Germline V gene lookup returns CDR1 SGHAT and CDR2 FQNNGV. Trimming shortened V by 1 base and J by 11 bases, and 14 bases separated the two germline ends. CDR3 length equals 13 residues. The CDR3 DNA reads TGTGCCAGCAGCTTAGCCCTCCCAGGGTATGCTTTCTTT. It is translated as CASSLALPGYAFF. Using reference TRBV11-2 and TRBJ1-1 for the parts outside the CDR3, the full variable domain is EAGVAQSPRYKIIEKRQSVAFWCNPISGHATLYWYQQILGQGPKLLIQFQNNGVVDDSQLPKDRFSAERLKGVDSTLKIQPAKLEDSAVYLCASSLALPGYAFFGQGTRLTVV.